Listed below are T cell receptor beta chains from one sample, sequenced in a study of CD8+ T cells in alopecia areata. Libraries were prepared by immunoSEQ multiplex PCR; TCRdb keeps only in-frame clonotypes and omits some of them. The sample holds 120,000 to 150,000 clones, less than 65% seen once. The sample comprised CD8+ T cells sorted from blood. Source of these receptors: a human donor in good health. Each CDR3 is given with its conserved first and last residue. The D gene is left open where the match is weak. Only part of the rows carry a size: once, few, many, or a class if the clone is expanded.

J	V	D	size	CDR3	DNA
TRBJ2-5	TRBV7-9	TRBD2	NA	CASSMGLQETQYF	TGTGCCAGCAGCATGGGACTACAAGAGACCCAGTACTTC
TRBJ2-7	TRBV5-1	NA	many	CASSLGTLYEQYF	TGCGCCAGCAGCTTGGGGACTCTCTACGAGCAGTACTTC
TRBJ1-5	TRBV28	NA	few	CASSRRQAVNF	TGTGCCAGCAGCCGACGACAGGCCGTAAACTTT
TRBJ1-2	TRBV27	NA	few	CASSSHRVSGYTF	TGTGCCAGCAGTTCCCACAGGGTATCTGGCTACACCTTC
TRBJ1-2	TRBV29-1	NA	NA	CSARTPEGWGYTF	TGCAGCGCTCGCACCCCTGAAGGGTGGGGCTACACCTTC
TRBJ2-3	TRBV9	NA	few	CASSDGTGSTDTQYF	TGTGCCAGCAGCGATGGGACGGGATCCACAGATACGCAGTATTTT
TRBJ2-1	TRBV27	NA	NA	CASSLQGPYNEQFF	TGTGCCAGCAGTTTGCAGGGACCCTACAATGAGCAGTTCTTC
TRBJ2-2	TRBV27	NA	NA	CASSYGKGVGELFF	TGTGCCAGCAGTTACGGGAAGGGAGTCGGGGAGCTGTTTTTT
TRBJ2-7	TRBV27	NA	NA	CASSLSGGTVTYEQYF	TGTGCCAGCAGTTTATCCGGGGGGACAGTCACCTACGAGCAGTACTTC
TRBJ2-1	TRBV9	NA	NA	CASSVALPAGDEQFF	TGTGCCAGCAGCGTTGCCCTCCCGGCGGGCGATGAGCAGTTCTTC
TRBJ2-2	TRBV5-1	TRBD1	NA	CASSLSPGTGITGELFF	TGCGCCAGCAGCTTGTCTCCTGGGACAGGAATTACCGGGGAGCTGTTTTTT
TRBJ2-7	TRBV29-1	NA	few	CSVEEWSGAGEQYF	TGCAGCGTTGAAGAATGGTCAGGGGCGGGTGAGCAGTACTTC
TRBJ2-4	TRBV28	NA	once	CASSWGRGFGVDKNIQYF	TGTGCCAGCAGTTGGGGCAGAGGATTTGGGGTTGACAAAAACATTCAGTACTTC
TRBJ2-3	TRBV11-2	TRBD1	NA	CASSLGAGGDTQYF	TGTGCCAGCAGCTTAGGGGCAGGGGGAGATACGCAGTATTTT
TRBJ2-5	TRBV11-2	NA	NA	CASSSWETQYF	TGTGCCAGCAGCTCCTGGGAGACCCAGTACTTC
TRBJ2-1	TRBV30	NA	few	CASSKVYNEQFF	TGTGCCTCTAGTAAGGTCTACAATGAGCAGTTCTTC
TRBJ1-1	TRBV4-3	NA	few	CASSHTRGNPEAFF	TGCGCCAGCAGCCATACCCGGGGAAACCCTGAAGCTTTCTTT
TRBJ2-1	TRBV29-1	NA	few	CSVVASENNEQFF	TGCAGCGTTGTCGCCAGCGAAAACAATGAGCAGTTCTTC
TRBJ1-1	TRBV19	TRBD1	few	CASSLTGGSLTEAFF	TGTGCCAGTAGTCTTACAGGGGGATCCCTCACTGAAGCTTTCTTT
TRBJ2-5	TRBV5-1	NA	once	CASSRRDGVNSETQYF	TGCGCCAGCAGCCGTCGGGACGGTGTCAATTCGGAGACCCAGTACTTC
TRBJ2-7	TRBV4-1	NA	NA	CASSQEKVSDWEQYF	TGCGCCAGCAGCCAAGAAAAGGTGTCTGACTGGGAGCAGTACTTC
TRBJ2-7	TRBV27	NA	NA	CASRVSRNYEQYF	TGTGCCAGCAGGGTTTCCAGGAACTACGAGCAGTACTTC
TRBJ2-5	TRBV6-6	TRBD2	NA	CASMESSGSGETQYF	TGTGCCAGCATGGAGAGTAGCGGGAGTGGGGAGACCCAGTACTTC
TRBJ2-7	TRBV5-1	TRBD2	NA	CASSLLAGAYEQYF	TGCGCCAGCAGCTTGCTAGCGGGAGCCTACGAGCAGTACTTC
TRBJ1-1	TRBV5-6	NA	NA	CASSFSGQEAFF	TGTGCCAGCAGCTTCTCTGGACAGGAAGCTTTCTTT
TRBJ1-1	TRBV25-1	NA	once	CASSDPVGKADTEAFF	TGTGCCAGCAGCGACCCGGTGGGGAAGGCGGACACTGAAGCTTTCTTT
TRBJ1-1	TRBV29-1	NA	NA	CSVEDGIAEAFF	TGCAGCGTTGAGGACGGGATCGCTGAAGCTTTCTTT
TRBJ2-1	TRBV30	NA	few	CAASGTVYNEQFF	TGTGCCGCCTCCGGGACGGTCTACAATGAGCAGTTCTTC
TRBJ1-1	TRBV19	NA	NA	CASSATVTEAFF	TGTGCCAGTAGTGCGACGGTCACTGAAGCTTTCTTT
TRBJ1-5	TRBV2	TRBD1	NA	CASSIQTGEDQPQHF	TGTGCCAGCAGTATACAGACAGGGGAGGATCAGCCCCAGCATTTT
TRBJ1-3	TRBV29-1	NA	NA	CSVEAVSGNTIYF	TGCAGCGTTGAAGCCGTGTCTGGAAACACCATATATTTT
TRBJ2-7	TRBV9	NA	NA	CASSVGEGLDYEQYF	TGTGCCAGCAGCGTAGGTGAGGGGTTAGACTACGAGCAGTACTTC